The 32 T cell receptor beta chains in this list originate from one sample, sequenced in a study of regulatory T cells in long-lasting Graves disease. The TCR beta library used iRepertoire HTBI primers with Arm-PCR amplification of CDR3. One entry per CDR3 protein results from TCRdb running MiXCR on the multiplex PCR reads. This table holds over 450,000 distinct CDR3 sequences, about 12% found once. The time point: newly diagnosed GD, antithyroid drugs for less than 3 months. Scientists built the TCR library using RNA that was extracted from PBMCs. The same data also contributed to another study, on T cells in Graves' hyperthyroidism and ophthalmopathy.

The sample here was peripheral blood mononuclear cells (PBMCs), taken at new diagnosis, from a patient treated with antithyroid drugs. The source of these receptors is a woman in her twenties or thirties with Graves disease.

V gene TRBV3-1 combines with J gene TRBJ2-5; 13 nucleotides match TRBD2. The V gene's germline CDR1 is LGHDT and CDR2 YNNKEL (reference sequence). The CDR3 contains 17 residues. The ends lost 0 bases at V and 5 bases at J; junction bases unmatched: 6. CDR3 protein: CASSQDLRTSGSETQYF. DNA for the CDR3: TGTGCCAGCAGCCAAGATCTCCGGACTAGCGGGAGTGAGACCCAGTACTTC.

In this sample, this clonotype turned up many times. This chain links TRBV6-2 or TRBV6-3 with TRBJ2-7; 10 nucleotides agree with TRBD2. Trimming removed 5 bases from V and 4 bases from J; junction bases left unmatched: 17. Looked up from germline, CDR1 is MNHEY and CDR2 is SVGEGT. CDR3 length: 18 residues. CDR3 loop: CASSPPPGPSGRMYEQYF. For the CDR3, the DNA is TGTGCCAGCAGTCCGCCCCCGGGTCCTAGCGGGAGAATGTACGAGCAGTACTTC.

This clonotype was recorded a few times. The chain combines TRBV20-1 with TRBJ2-7; 7 bases agree with TRBD2. The germline gives CDR1 DFQATT, CDR2 SNEGSKA (reference sequence). CDR3 length equals 16 residues. V shed 0 bases, J shed 1 base, and the junction held 9 bases outside the gene matches. This CDR3 is CSARDATSWVSYEQYF. In nucleotides, the CDR3 is TGCAGTGCTAGAGATGCGACTAGCTGGGTTTCCTACGAGCAGTACTTC.

This clonotype was seen repeatedly, ten times or more. The chain couples TRBV2 to TRBJ2-1; no reliable D call. CDR3 size: 14 residues. Trimming took off 8 bases at V and 0 bases at J, with 11 bases between the two ends. The germline V gene encodes CDR1 SNHLY and CDR2 FYNNEI. CDR3: CASATPASYNEQFF. In DNA form, the CDR3 reads TGTGCCAGCGCTACCCCTGCCTCCTACAATGAGCAGTTCTTC.

The chain has TRBV20-1 and TRBJ2-3; 10 nucleotides line up with TRBD2. The V gene end was trimmed by 2 bases and the J gene end by 3 bases; junction bases not matched to a gene: 5. Germline values: CDR1 DFQATT, CDR2 SNEGSKA (reference sequence). The CDR3 totals 15 residues. The CDR3 nucleotides read TGCAGTGCTAGACTAGCGGGAGAGGTGACAGATACGCAGTATTTT. Protein product: CSARLAGEVTDTQYF.

This clonotype was seen a handful of times. V is TRBV19 and J is TRBJ1-5, with 7 bases matching TRBD1. The CDR3 has 14 amino acids. V was pared by 7 bases and J by 6 bases, with 9 bases of the junction left unmatched. Germline CDR1 is LNHDA and CDR2 is SQIVND (reference sequence). DNA for the CDR3: TGTGCCAGTAATTCGCCGGACAGGAGTCAGCCCCAGCATTTT. This sequence encodes CASNSPDRSQPQHF.

Many counts were recorded for this clonotype. This chain links TRBV5-1 with TRBJ2-7; 11 bases fit TRBD1. J gave up 2 bases and V 2 bases, and 3 bases lay outside the gene matches. The germline V gene encodes CDR1 SGHRS and CDR2 YFSETQ. The CDR3 consists of 15 residues. In nucleotides, the CDR3 is TGCGCCAGCAGCTTCCTGGGACAGGGGGCCTACGAGCAGTACTTC. Its protein product is CASSFLGQGAYEQYF.

This clonotype was seen at least ten times. The J gene is TRBJ2-3, the V gene TRBV6-2 or TRBV6-3; D may be TRBD2 (5 bases). The V gene's germline CDR1 is MNHEY and CDR2 SVGEGT. The CDR3 consists of 13 residues. V shed 8 bases and J shed 2 bases, with 11 bases lying between them. CDR3 loop: CASRTPSTDTQYF. In DNA form, the CDR3 reads TGTGCCAGCCGGACTCCCTCCACAGATACGCAGTATTTT.

The chain carries TRBV2 and TRBJ2-7; no clear D gene. Germline-derived CDR1 and CDR2 are SNHLY and FYNNEI. V shed 6 bases and J shed 3 bases, with 21 bases lying between them. The CDR3 totals 16 residues. The CDR3 nucleotides read TGTGCCAGCAGCGTACTTATTCGAGACGGATTCTACGAGCAGTACTTC. Protein: CASSVLIRDGFYEQYF.

V and J are TRBV20-1 and TRBJ2-2; a possible D gene is TRBD1 (6 bases). V lost 3 bases and J 7 bases, leaving 12 bases between the germline ends. The CDR3 is 13 residues long. Germline CDR1 is DFQATT and CDR2 is SNEGSKA (reference sequence). The CDR3 DNA is TGCAGTGCTAGGGTGGGGGCAAGCGGGGAGCTGTTTTTT. This encodes CSARVGASGELFF.

The chain uses TRBV5-5 and TRBJ2-2; 10 positions agree with TRBD2. The CDR3 sequence is 16 residues long. Unmatched junction bases numbered 4, after V lost 4 bases and J lost 1 base. Germline lookup yields CDR1 SGHKS and CDR2 YYEKEE (reference sequence). CDR3 in DNA: TGTGCCAGCAGCGATTTAGCGGGAGGGAACACCGGGGAGCTGTTTTTT. Residues: CASSDLAGGNTGELFF.

Only a few counts were recorded for this clonotype. The chain uses TRBV5-1 and TRBJ2-3, with D uncertain. Trimming removed 5 bases at V and 4 bases at J, with 11 bases between. The CDR3 spans 13 residues. Germline V lookup: CDR1 SGHRS, CDR2 YFSETQ. In nucleotides, the CDR3 is TGCGCCAGCAGGCCGGACGAGTCAGATACGCAGTATTTT. Residues: CASRPDESDTQYF.

This clonotype was counted at least ten times. V and J are TRBV4-1 and TRBJ2-7; TRBD1 matches at 9 bases. This CDR3 has 17 residues. With V trimmed by 2 bases and J by 5 bases, 13 bases remained unmatched. Germline lookup yields CDR1 MGHRA and CDR2 YSYEKL. CDR3: CASSQYPGQGVPDEQYF. Here the CDR3 DNA reads TGCGCCAGCAGCCAATATCCGGGACAGGGAGTCCCCGACGAGCAGTACTTC.

This clonotype occurred many times. This chain uses TRBV2 with TRBJ2-1; 7 bases map to TRBD2. This CDR3 has 15 residues. The trim removed 7 bases at V and 4 bases at J, leaving 10 bases unmatched. The germline gives CDR1 SNHLY, CDR2 FYNNEI. In DNA form, the CDR3 reads TGTGCCAGCAATCCTCTAGCGGCCCGTTACAATGAGCAGTTCTTC. Encoded protein: CASNPLAARYNEQFF.

This clonotype was detected ten times or more. The J gene is TRBJ2-1, the V gene TRBV28, with 7 bases aligning to TRBD2. V trimming: 3 bases; J trimming: 10 bases; junction bases outside the gene matches: 15. The CDR3 is 16 amino acids. Germline V CDR1 and CDR2: MDHEN, SYDVKM. The DNA for the CDR3 is TGTGCCAGCAGTTTCCCCCCGGGCCGGGGACTACTGGAGCAGTTCTTC. Encoded protein: CASSFPPGRGLLEQFF.

At least ten counts were recorded for this clonotype. The genes are TRBV7-9 and TRBJ2-5; D is perhaps TRBD2 (6 bases). Germline V gives CDR1 SEHNR, CDR2 FQNEAQ (reference sequence). The CDR3 covers 15 residues. Trimming shortened V by 0 bases and J by 4 bases, and 12 bases separated the two germline ends. CDR3 in DNA: TGTGCCAGCAGCTTAGCGTCGGCGGGGAGAGAGACCCAGTACTTC. It codes for CASSLASAGRETQYF. Looking up the rest from reference TRBV7-9 and TRBJ2-5 gives the full variable domain: DTGVSQNPRHKITKRGQNVTFRCDPISEHNRLYWYRQTLGQGPEFLTYFQNEAQLEKSRLLSDRFSAERPKGSFSTLEIQRTEQGDSAMYLCASSLASAGRETQYFGPGTRLLVL.

V is TRBV2 and J is TRBJ1-2; 9 bases line up with TRBD1. Losses at the gene ends were 8 bases for V and 2 bases for J; bases not matched to a gene: 3. The CDR3 extends over 13 amino acids. Per germline, CDR1 SNHLY and CDR2 FYNNEI. For the CDR3, the DNA is TGTGCCAGCCATGGGACAGGGAACTATGGCTACACCTTC. Its translation is CASHGTGNYGYTF.

This clonotype was found many times. This chain uses TRBV2 with TRBJ2-2; 8 bases are shared with TRBD1. The CDR3 runs 14 residues. After removal of 6 bases from V and 1 base from J, the junction contained 1 base not matched to a gene. Germline V CDR1 and CDR2: SNHLY, FYNNEI. The CDR3 spells CASSGQGNTGELFF. The CDR3 coding sequence is TGTGCCAGCAGCGGACAGGGGAACACCGGGGAGCTGTTTTTT.

This clonotype has just a few counts. The chain is built from TRBV19 and TRBJ1-2; TRBD1 is a possible D gene (6 bases). The germline gives CDR1 LNHDA, CDR2 SQIVND (reference sequence). Trimming shortened V by 2 bases and J by 7 bases, and 11 bases separated the two germline ends. This CDR3 has 13 residues. The CDR3 loop reads CASSIPRGGGYTF. The CDR3 DNA follows: TGTGCCAGTAGTATACCCAGGGGTGGTGGCTACACCTTC.

The chain joins TRBV13 to TRBJ1-2; 7 bases are shared with TRBD1. V dropped 1 base and J dropped 8; count of bases not matched to a gene: 10. The CDR3 totals 15 residues. Germline CDR1 reads PRHDT; CDR2 reads FYEKMQ (reference sequence). The CDR3 DNA sequence: TGTGCCAGCAGCTTAGAAACCACAGGGGTGGGAGGCTACACCTTC. Translation gives CASSLETTGVGGYTF.

The J gene is TRBJ2-7, the V gene TRBV19; tentatively, D is TRBD1 (6 bases). This CDR3 has 14 amino acids. V lost 8 bases and J lost 3, with 17 bases in between. Germline V gives CDR1 LNHDA, CDR2 SQIVND (reference sequence). The CDR3 nucleotides read TGTGCCAGTGAGGCTACGGCAGGGGACTACGAGCAGTACTTC. Translating it yields CASEATAGDYEQYF.

This chain connects TRBV13 to TRBJ1-2; 8 bases map to TRBD1. Germline CDR1 PRHDT, CDR2 FYEKMQ (reference sequence). After removal of 5 bases from V and 6 bases from J, the junction contained 11 bases not matched to a gene. The CDR3 is 15 residues long. The CDR3 sequence: CASSIPGTGFNGYTF. The CDR3 nucleotides are TGTGCCAGCAGCATCCCCGGGACAGGATTTAATGGCTACACCTTC.

This clonotype was observed many times. This chain uses TRBV28 with TRBJ2-1; 8 bases are shared with TRBD2. V lost 6 bases to trimming and J lost 8 bases; unmatched junction nucleotides: 12. Germline CDR1 MDHEN, CDR2 SYDVKM. This CDR3 has 15 amino acids. The CDR3 spells CASRGLRGGMDEQFF. The CDR3 bases are TGTGCCAGCAGGGGACTCCGGGGGGGTATGGATGAGCAGTTCTTC.

This clonotype came up many times. The DNA is left out, because the CDR3 cannot be placed on it with certainty; the CDR3 is given as TCRdb lists it. The V call is TRBV10-3, the J call TRBJ2-3; the D call TRBD2 from the table was never checked on the DNA. CDR1 ENHRY and CDR2 SYGVKD come from the germline V gene. The CDR3 adds up to 22 amino acids, both ends counted. The CDR3 here is CAIKGPIDDGDTQYFSGDTQYF.

This clonotype was counted at least ten times. The chain employs TRBV4-3 and TRBJ1-1, with D hard to call. The CDR3 is 13 amino acids. The germline V gene encodes CDR1 LGHNA and CDR2 YSLEER. V lost 4 bases, J lost 11 bases, and 17 bases lay in between. The CDR3, as DNA: TGCGCCAGCAGCCGAGGACCGCGTCGGGCTGCTTTCTTT. Amino acids: CASSRGPRRAAFF.

In its sample, this clonotype was seen many times. The gene calls are TRBV4-1 and TRBJ1-2; D may be TRBD1 (5 bases). V lost 1 base to trimming and J lost 1 base, with 13 bases between them. Germline values: CDR1 MGHRA, CDR2 YSYEKL. The CDR3 is made up of 16 amino acids. Here the CDR3 DNA reads TGCGCCAGCAGCCAAGTTGGGGGGAGACGTAACTATGGCTACACCTTC. This gives the protein CASSQVGGRRNYGYTF.

This clonotype was found many times. The chain uses TRBV5-6 and TRBJ2-7; 8 bases map to TRBD1. Germline V lookup: CDR1 SGHDT, CDR2 YYEEEE. The CDR3 contains 14 residues. V shed 4 bases and J 5 bases; nucleotides not matched to a gene: 8. This CDR3 is CASSQGAGRNEQYF. CDR3 nucleotide sequence: TGTGCCAGCAGCCAGGGGGCAGGCAGAAACGAGCAGTACTTC.

This clonotype showed up many times. This rearrangement joins TRBV6-5 to TRBJ2-1, with TRBD2 as a possible D gene (5 bases). The CDR3 runs 14 residues. Germline CDR1 is MNHEY and CDR2 is SVGAGI. V gave up 1 base and J gave up 4 bases, with 8 bases separating them. The CDR3, as DNA: TGTGCCAGCAGTTACTACTCGGGATACAATGAGCAGTTCTTC. Protein: CASSYYSGYNEQFF.

This clonotype was observed many times. The chain carries TRBV7-3 and TRBJ2-7; tentatively, D is TRBD2 (5 bases). The CDR3 length is 12 residues. V lost 5 bases to trimming and J lost 9 bases, with 14 bases between them. Per germline, CDR1 SGHTA and CDR2 FQGTGA. As DNA, the CDR3 is TGTGCCAGCAGCCATCGGAGTGGGAGGCAGTACTTC. The encoded protein is CASSHRSGRQYF.

In its sample, this clonotype was seen a few times. The J gene is TRBJ2-7, the V gene TRBV4-1, with a weak D call TRBD1 (6 bases). Trimming pared 0 bases from V and 5 bases from J, leaving 20 bases between. The CDR3 is made up of 17 amino acids. Looked up from germline, CDR1 is MGHRA and CDR2 is YSYEKL. The CDR3 sequence is CASSQEGSGTYLHEQYF. CDR3 coding DNA: TGCGCCAGCAGCCAAGAGGGTAGTGGGACATACCTCCACGAGCAGTACTTC.

This clonotype was detected ten times or more. This chain links TRBV5-6 with TRBJ1-2; TRBD1 matches 7 bases. V gave up 2 bases and J gave up 7 bases; unmatched junction bases: 5. The CDR3 length is 13 residues. Germline CDR1 reads SGHDT; CDR2 reads YYEEEE. The CDR3 region has the DNA TGTGCCAGCAGCTTCCGGGACAGATCTGGCTACACCTTC. As protein: CASSFRDRSGYTF.

This clonotype was seen ten or more times. The chain recombines TRBV6-2 or TRBV6-3 with TRBJ1-5, with D maybe TRBD1 (6 bases). Germline V lookup: CDR1 MNHEY, CDR2 SVGEGT. The CDR3 has 15 amino acids. Trimming removed 8 bases at V and 4 bases at J, with 18 bases between. This chain's CDR3 is CASGPDRGFNQPQHF. The CDR3 DNA sequence: TGTGCCAGCGGACCGGACAGAGGTTTTAATCAGCCCCAGCATTTT.